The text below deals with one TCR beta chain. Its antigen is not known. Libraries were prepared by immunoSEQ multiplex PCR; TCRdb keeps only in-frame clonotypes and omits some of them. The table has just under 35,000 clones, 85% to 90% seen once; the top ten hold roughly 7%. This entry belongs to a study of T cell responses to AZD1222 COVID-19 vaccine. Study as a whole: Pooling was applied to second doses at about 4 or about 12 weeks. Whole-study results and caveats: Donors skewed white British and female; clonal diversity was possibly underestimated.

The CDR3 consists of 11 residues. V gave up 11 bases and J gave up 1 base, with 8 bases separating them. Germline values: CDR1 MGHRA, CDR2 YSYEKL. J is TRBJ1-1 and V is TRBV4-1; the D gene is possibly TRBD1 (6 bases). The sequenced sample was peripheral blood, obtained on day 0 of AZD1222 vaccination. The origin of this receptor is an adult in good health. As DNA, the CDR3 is TGCGCCGCCAGGGGGAACACTGAAGCTTTCTTT. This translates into CAARGNTEAFF.